A single sample gave rise to the 14 T cell receptor beta chains below, sequenced in a study of shared clonotypes between healthy human individuals. Clones were sequenced by immunoSEQ multiplex PCR, and TCRdb holds only the in-frame ones, with some missing. Of some 490,000 clones in the sample, around 80% were seen once. The sample taken for sequencing was PBMCs. The receptors were gathered from a middle-aged woman in good health. Some clones in this sample may be carry-over from other donors' samples.

V usage is TRBV19 and J usage is TRBJ2-1; 9 nucleotides agree with TRBD2. Trimming took 1 base from V and 4 from J; bases not matched to a gene: 11. Looked up from germline, CDR1 is LNHDA and CDR2 is SQIVND (reference sequence). The length of the CDR3 is 18 residues. CDR3 loop: CASSIGQGRLAAYNEQFF. The CDR3 coding sequence is TGTGCCAGTAGTATAGGCCAGGGTAGACTAGCGGCTTACAATGAGCAGTTCTTC.

This chain connects TRBV10-1 to TRBJ2-4; the D is unclear. Trimming stripped 0 bases from V and 0 bases from J, with 6 bases between. The CDR3 covers 15 residues. Per the germline V gene, CDR1 is WNHNN and CDR2 is SYGVQD (reference sequence). The CDR3 spells CASSESGSAKNIQYF. The CDR3 DNA follows: TGCGCCAGCAGTGAGTCAGGTTCAGCCAAAAACATTCAGTACTTC.

V is TRBV5-5 and J is TRBJ2-7; D gene ambiguous. This CDR3 contains 14 residues. Germline V gives CDR1 SGHKS, CDR2 YYEKEE (reference sequence). Trimming pared 2 bases from V and 6 bases from J, leaving 15 bases between. CDR3 sequence: CASSFPEQAFEQYF. The CDR3 DNA sequence: TGTGCCAGCAGCTTTCCGGAGCAAGCTTTCGAGCAGTACTTC. Looking up the rest from reference TRBV5-5 and TRBJ2-7 gives the full variable domain: DAGVTQSPTHLIKTRGQQVTLRCSPISGHKSVSWYQQVLGQGPQFIFQYYEKEERGRGNFPDRFSARQFPNYSSELNVNALLLGDSALYLCASSFPEQAFEQYFGPGTRLTVT.

Details on this clone: Other DNA sequences within the sample encode an identical CDR3. The chain couples TRBV27 to TRBJ2-7, with D hard to call. V was clipped by 5 bases and J by 3 bases, with 8 bases between them. Germline CDR1 and CDR2: MNHEY and SMNVEV (reference sequence). This CDR3 spans 12 amino acids. CDR3 sequence: CASSPTGYEQYF. As DNA, the CDR3 is TGTGCCAGCAGTCCTACTGGCTACGAGCAGTACTTC.

The chain combines TRBV9 with TRBJ2-2; 9 positions match TRBD2. The CDR3 contains 16 residues. V was pared by 4 bases and J by 0 bases, with 4 bases of the junction left unmatched. Germline lookup yields CDR1 SGDLS and CDR2 YYNGEE. The CDR3: CASSLTSGANTGELFF. CDR3 nucleotides: TGTGCCAGCAGCCTGACTAGCGGCGCGAACACCGGGGAGCTGTTTTTT.

This clone was found a few times. The genes are TRBV28 and TRBJ1-1; the D gene is possibly TRBD1 (6 bases). V gave up 6 bases and J gave up 7 bases, with 9 bases separating them. The germline V gene has CDR1 MDHEN and CDR2 SYDVKM. The CDR3 totals 11 residues. CDR3 residues: CASRDRGEAFF. For the CDR3, the DNA is TGTGCCAGCAGGGACAGAGGTGAAGCTTTCTTT.

The chain recombines TRBV2 with TRBJ2-2, with 11 bases lining up with TRBD2. Germline CDR1 is SNHLY and CDR2 is FYNNEI. V dropped 4 bases and J dropped 2; count of bases not matched to a gene: 15. The CDR3 loop spans 20 amino acids. This chain's CDR3 is CASSGDRGTSGVPNTGELFF. In DNA form, the CDR3 reads TGTGCCAGCAGTGGTGATCGCGGGACTAGCGGAGTCCCAAACACCGGGGAGCTGTTTTTT.

This clone was observed a few times. This sequence joins TRBV28 and TRBJ1-2, with a tentative D call TRBD1 (6 bases). The CDR3 is made up of 13 amino acids. Trimming left V 6 bases short and J 4 bases short, with 12 bases between. CDR1 is MDHEN, CDR2 SYDVKM, per germline. The CDR3 DNA reads as TGTGCCAGCAGCTACAGGGCGGGCTATGGCTACACCTTC. The encoded protein is CASSYRAGYGYTF.

The chain has TRBV15 and TRBJ2-1; no clear D gene. Germline CDR1 and CDR2: LNHNV and YYDKDF (reference sequence). Trimming cost V 0 bases and J 9 bases, with 9 bases left between them. The CDR3 is 13 residues long. The CDR3 DNA sequence: TGTGCCACCAGCAGAGATCTCGGAACTGAGCAGTTCTTC. Protein sequence: CATSRDLGTEQFF.

This clone was seen a single time. J is TRBJ2-2 and V is TRBV11-2; D possibly uses TRBD1 or TRBD2 (5 bases each). Between the trimmed V and J ends, which lost 1 base and 6 bases, there was a span of 12 bases. Germline values: CDR1 SGHAT, CDR2 FQNNGV. CDR3 size: 15 residues. The CDR3 bases are TGTGCCAGCAGCTTAGGTTTTGGGGGTGCCGGGGAGCTGTTTTTT. Its translation: CASSLGFGGAGELFF.

Many counts were recorded for this clone. The chain combines TRBV4-3 with TRBJ2-7; D call uncertain. V was pared by 0 bases and J by 7 bases, with 16 bases between. The CDR3 has 15 amino acids. Germline loops: CDR1 LGHNA, CDR2 YSLEER. Here the CDR3 DNA reads TGCGCCAGCAGCCAAGACGCAGGTTTCTCTTGGGAGCAGTACTTC. Encoded protein: CASSQDAGFSWEQYF.

This clone was observed at least ten times. This sample includes further DNA sequences coding for the same CDR3. The V gene is TRBV6-1, the J gene TRBJ2-7; D may be TRBD1 or TRBD2 (5 bases each). The V gene's germline CDR1 is MNHNS and CDR2 SASEGT. The V and J ends lost 3 bases and 5 bases respectively, with 11 bases between them. The CDR3 loop spans 13 amino acids. The CDR3: CASSEGESNEQYF. The CDR3 DNA sequence: TGTGCCAGCAGTGAGGGGGAATCCAACGAGCAGTACTTC.

The CDR3 DNA reads TGCGCCAGCAGGACCAGGGGATCTGGGGCCAACGTCCTGACTTTC. Translation gives CASRTRGSGANVLTF. The chain combines TRBV5-1 with TRBJ2-6; TRBD1 might be the D (6 bases). CDR3 length equals 15 residues. Germline V gene sequence: CDR1 SGHRS, CDR2 YFSETQ. The V end was cut by 5 bases, the J end by 1 base, with 10 bases between.

J is TRBJ2-6 and V is TRBV19; D gene unclear. Trimming took off 0 bases at V and 2 bases at J, with 8 bases between the two ends. The germline V gene encodes CDR1 LNHDA and CDR2 SQIVND (reference sequence). The CDR3 is 16 amino acids. DNA for the CDR3: TGTGCCAGTAGTATAGATTGGGCACCTGGGGCCAACGTCCTGACTTTC. Translation: CASSIDWAPGANVLTF.